This record concerns one TCR beta chain sequence. Profiled with immunoSEQ multiplex PCR; TCRdb holds only in-frame clones, not every one. The repertoire has about 150,000 clones, around 96% of them found once; the top ten carry approximately 6%. The record originates from a study of control samples from healthy donors and cancer patients. The length of the CDR3 is 14 residues. The V gene lost 3 bases and the J gene lost 1 base, with 7 bases spanning the gap. Germline lookup yields CDR1 SGHAT and CDR2 FQNNGV. Sequencing input: blood. The chain employs TRBV11-2 and TRBJ2-1; D is uncertain. This receptor was obtained from a man aged 40-55 years in good health. This CDR3 is CASSFGESYNEQFF. The CDR3 DNA reads as TGTGCCAGCAGCTTTGGGGAATCCTACAATGAGCAGTTCTTC.